The present T cell receptor (beta chain) was sequenced within a study of T cell responses to AZD1222 COVID-19 vaccine. Study-level results: Targeting of unmutated variant regions was reportedly seen in nearly half of spike-specific TCRs. Spike-wide coverage was observed for vaccine-associated CD4 TCRs, with dominant responses at 160-218 and 743-854. All repertoire sampling was performed exclusively after the peak T cell response.

The method was immunoSEQ multiplex PCR; TCRdb's version includes in-frame clones alone and lacks a portion of them. The sample has approximately 77,000 clones; about 92% are singletons. V gave up 1 base and J gave up 0 bases, with 10 bases separating them. Germline CDR1 is SGHVS and CDR2 is FQNEAQ. The CDR3 totals 16 residues. A note on this clone: Its antigen is unknown.

The V call is TRBV7-8, the J call TRBJ2-1; maybe TRBD2 (5 bases). The TCR sequence derives from an adult in good health. The sample in question was peripheral blood, obtained on day 0 of MenACWY control vaccination. The CDR3 bases are TGTGCCAGCAGCTTAGGTTTGGGGAGCTCCTACAATGAGCAGTTCTTC. Protein product: CASSLGLGSSYNEQFF.